Here is one T cell receptor beta chain with its context. The data were taken from a study of CD8+CD57+ T cells in acquired aplastic anemia. Study-wide background: The DNA of sorted CD4+ and CD8+ cells averaged approximately 3.2 ug.

TCR beta VDJ and CDR3 were profiled, and genomic DNA was the template. MiXCR, applied by TCRdb to the reads, yields one record per CDR3 protein. The sample has roughly 86,000 distinct CDR3 sequences; approximately 46% are singletons. In germline, CDR1 is SGHAT, CDR2 FQNNGV. The CDR3 extends over 14 amino acids. The V end was cut by 4 bases, the J end by 1 base, with 10 bases between. The chain couples TRBV11-2 to TRBJ2-5; D may match TRBD1 or TRBD2 (5 bases each). The receptor was isolated from a human donor in good health, serving as a control. What was sequenced was sorted CD4+, CD8+, or CD8+CD57+ T cells (not recorded which) from PBMCs. The CDR3 protein is CASSYWDGQETQYF. CDR3 coding DNA: TGTGCCAGCAGCTATTGGGACGGCCAAGAGACCCAGTACTTC.